These T cell receptor beta chains were read from a single sample in a study of CD8 T cells in ankylosing spondylitis. TCRdb independently ran MiXCR on the 5' RACE reads; one entry per CDR3 protein. The sample includes fewer than 550,000 distinct CDR3 sequences, about 5% of them seen just once. What was sequenced was blood, either unsorted or a sorted T cell fraction (not recorded which). The source of these receptors is a male donor with ankylosing spondylitis. CDR3s include the opening cysteine and the closing phenylalanine or tryptophan. A D gene is named only where the DNA matches it firmly. Size is stated for part of the rows, as once, few or many counts, or as a class when the clone is expanded.

d_gene | abundance | j_gene | v_gene | CDR3aa | CDR3nt
. | many | TRBJ1-4 | TRBV24-1 | CATIRAQGGKLFF | TGTGCCACCATTAGGGCCCAGGGTGGAAAACTGTTTTTT
. | many | TRBJ1-1 | TRBV5-1 | CASSLDGHTEAFF | TGCGCCAGCAGCTTGGACGGGCACACTGAAGCTTTCTTT
TRBD2 | many | TRBJ2-2 | TRBV24-1 | CATKGGSMNTGELFF | TGTGCCACCAAGGGCGGGAGTATGAACACCGGGGAGCTGTTTTTT
. | many | TRBJ2-1 | TRBV30 | CAWSPLGGRRGTNEQFF | TGTGCCTGGAGTCCCCTCGGGGGGCGTCGGGGCACCAATGAGCAGTTCTTC
. | many | TRBJ2-5 | TRBV29-1 | CSVDKHQETQYF | TGCAGCGTTGATAAGCACCAAGAGACCCAGTACTTC
TRBD1 | many | TRBJ1-2 | TRBV29-1 | CSVDRGQGYTF | TGCAGCGTCGACAGGGGACAGGGCTACACCTTC
. | many | TRBJ1-5 | TRBV7-2 | CASSLGKPAGQPQHF | TGTGCCAGCAGCTTAGGGAAACCGGCCGGTCAGCCCCAGCATTTT
. | many | TRBJ1-1 | TRBV18 | CASSPNGATEAFF | TGTGCCAGCTCTCCGAACGGGGCAACTGAAGCTTTCTTT
TRBD1 | . | TRBJ1-2 | TRBV5-5 | CASSPGTGEGYGYTF | TGTGCCAGCAGCCCAGGGACAGGGGAGGGCTATGGCTACACCTTC
. | . | TRBJ2-3 | TRBV4-2 | CASGRVGGQGGGVIDTQYF | TGTGCCAGCGGTAGGGTTGGAGGACAAGGAGGAGGGGTGATAGATACGCAGTATTTT
. | many | TRBJ1-6 | TRBV7-2 | CASSTDWGPLHF | TGTGCCAGCAGCACAGACTGGGGGCCCCTCCACTTT
. | many | TRBJ1-2 | TRBV12-3/TRBV12-4 | CASNPGTANPNYGYTF | TGTGCCAGCAACCCAGGGACCGCAAATCCTAACTATGGCTACACCTTC
. | many | TRBJ2-3 | TRBV27 | CASSLGNSDTQYF | TGTGCCAGCAGTTTGGGGAACTCAGATACGCAGTATTTT
. | many | TRBJ1-1 | TRBV7-2 | CASSPNMVAEAFF | TGTGCCAGCAGCCCAAACATGGTGGCTGAAGCTTTCTTT
. | . | TRBJ2-5 | TRBV7-2 | CASSLAFGSGLAEETQYF | TGTGCCAGCAGCTTAGCGTTTGGTAGCGGTCTGGCGGAAGAGACCCAGTACTTC
. | many | TRBJ2-5 | TRBV5-1 | CASSIDRQETQYF | TGCGCCAGCAGCATTGACAGGCAAGAGACCCAGTACTTC
. | many | TRBJ2-7 | TRBV7-9 | CASSLSPEQYF | TGTGCCAGCAGCTTATCCCCCGAGCAGTACTTC
. | many | TRBJ2-3 | TRBV7-6 | CASSLPRQPPSSTDTQYF | TGTGCCAGCAGCTTACCCCGCCAACCGCCCTCTAGCACAGATACGCAGTATTTT
. | many | TRBJ2-5 | TRBV5-1 | CASSLVRRGDETQYF | TGCGCCAGCAGCTTGGTACGGAGGGGGGATGAGACCCAGTACTTC
. | many | TRBJ1-2 | TRBV5-6 | CASNRISGERYGYTF | TGTGCCAGCAACCGTATCTCAGGGGAACGCTATGGCTACACCTTC
TRBD1 | . | TRBJ2-7 | TRBV20-1 | CSARGGDRGVYEQYF | TGCAGTGCTAGAGGAGGTGACAGGGGGGTCTACGAGCAGTACTTC
TRBD1 | many | TRBJ2-1 | TRBV11-2 | CASSLEQGGSDEQFF | TGTGCCAGCAGCTTAGAACAGGGGGGTTCGGATGAGCAGTTCTTC
. | . | TRBJ2-3 | TRBV3-1 | CASSRKRNTQYF | TGTGCCAGCAGCCGCAAGCGGAATACGCAGTATTTT
. | few | TRBJ2-2 | TRBV6-1 | CAASQGSTGELFF | TGTGCCGCCTCGCAGGGTAGCACCGGGGAGCTGTTTTTT
. | many | TRBJ1-6 | TRBV7-7 | CASSPQTGRNSPLHF | TGTGCTAGCAGCCCGCAAACAGGGAGAAATTCACCCCTCCACTTT
. | many | TRBJ1-2 | TRBV20-1 | CSARSAATVYGYTF | TGCAGTGCTAGATCCGCTGCTACAGTATATGGCTACACCTTC
. | many | TRBJ2-7 | TRBV12-3/TRBV12-4 | CASSLRRGYEQYF | TGTGCCAGCAGTTTAAGGCGGGGCTACGAGCAGTACTTC
. | many | TRBJ1-2 | TRBV2 | CASMDYGYTF | TGTGCCAGCATGGACTATGGCTACACCTTC
. | . | TRBJ2-7 | TRBV21-1 | CASFSPRTQVPEQYF | TGTGCCAGCTTCTCCCCCCGGACCCAAGTACCCGAGCAGTACTTC
. | many | TRBJ2-7 | TRBV7-9 | CASSTGREQYF | TGTGCCAGCAGCACCGGGCGCGAGCAGTACTTC
. | . | TRBJ1-1 | TRBV6-1 | CASSKAGSNTEAFF | TGTGCCAGCAGTAAAGCCGGAAGTAACACTGAAGCTTTCTTT
. | many | TRBJ1-4 | TRBV4-3 | CASSQEVPGGHEKLFF | TGCGCCAGCAGCCAAGAAGTCCCCGGAGGCCATGAAAAACTGTTTTTT
TRBD2 | few | TRBJ2-3 | TRBV4-3 | CASSQSGSGGTDTQYF | TGCGCCAGCAGCCAGAGCGGGAGTGGAGGCACAGATACGCAGTATTTT
. | many | TRBJ2-7 | TRBV29-1 | CSAGSGATYEQYF | TGCAGCGCCGGGTCTGGAGCCACCTACGAGCAGTACTTC
. | many | TRBJ2-1 | TRBV6-5 | CASSILRGTAYEQFF | TGTGCCAGCAGTATACTCAGGGGTACGGCCTATGAGCAGTTCTTC
. | . | TRBJ2-5 | TRBV6-5 | CASSYSYHQENQYF | TGTGCCAGCAGTTACTCGTACCACCAAGAGAACCAGTACTTC
. | . | TRBJ2-5 | TRBV5-1 | CASNTGAVGETQYF | TGCGCCAGCAACACGGGAGCAGTTGGGGAGACCCAGTACTTC
. | many | TRBJ2-7 | TRBV7-2 | CASSLRSTLPSYEQYF | TGTGCCAGCAGCCTGCGCAGTACACTACCCTCCTACGAGCAGTACTTC
. | once | TRBJ1-5 | TRBV21-1 | CASSPLGHNSNQPQHF | TGTGCCAGCAGCCCTCTGGGGCACAATAGCAATCAGCCCCAGCATTTT
. | many | TRBJ1-2 | TRBV7-2 | CASSLTSQSLQGCTF | TGTGCCAGCAGCTTAACCTCACAGTCCCTGCAGGGTTGCACCTTC
TRBD1 | many | TRBJ1-6 | TRBV28 | CASSIRQGYSPLHF | TGTGCCAGCAGTATTCGACAGGGGTATTCACCCCTCCACTTT
. | few | TRBJ2-7 | TRBV15 | CATSSPFKGPPYEQYF | TGTGCCACCAGCAGTCCCTTTAAGGGACCCCCCTACGAGCAGTACTTC
TRBD1 | many | TRBJ1-5 | TRBV6-1 | CASSRHGQGTGMGDQPQHF | TGTGCCAGCAGCCGCCATGGACAGGGTACTGGGATGGGAGATCAGCCCCAGCATTTT
. | many | TRBJ2-2 | TRBV6-1 | CASSAPGFWGNTGELFF | TGTGCCAGCAGTGCCCCAGGGTTTTGGGGGAACACCGGGGAGCTGTTTTTT
TRBD1 | few | TRBJ1-1 | TRBV12-3/TRBV12-4 | CASRTRGYTEAFF | TGTGCCAGCAGGACCAGGGGGTACACTGAAGCTTTCTTT
. | many | TRBJ2-3 | TRBV7-3 | CASSPWGPDTQYF | TGTGCCAGCAGCCCGTGGGGGCCAGATACGCAGTATTTT
. | many | TRBJ2-7 | TRBV29-1 | CSVAGTIISEQYF | TGCAGCGTCGCCGGGACAATAATTTCCGAGCAGTACTTC
TRBD2 | many | TRBJ2-1 | TRBV4-1 | CASSQTRLAGDAYNEQFF | TGCGCCAGCAGCCAAACCCGACTAGCGGGAGATGCCTACAATGAGCAGTTCTTC
. | many | TRBJ2-2 | TRBV9 | CASSVGAGITGELFF | TGTGCCAGCAGCGTAGGCGCAGGGATTACCGGGGAGCTGTTTTTT
TRBD2 | . | TRBJ2-7 | TRBV20-1 | CSAVTSGRSYEQYF | TGCAGTGCGGTGACTAGCGGGAGGTCTTACGAGCAGTACTTC
TRBD1 | many | TRBJ1-2 | TRBV7-3 | CASSDRTGYGYTF | TGTGCCAGCAGCGACAGGACAGGCTATGGCTACACCTTC
TRBD1 | many | TRBJ1-2 | TRBV7-2 | CASSSEMGLPGGNGYTF | TGTGCCAGCAGTTCAGAGATGGGTTTGCCAGGGGGGAATGGCTACACCTTC
. | many | TRBJ2-3 | TRBV4-3 | CASSQGNSLTDTQYF | TGCGCCAGCAGCCAAGGGAACAGCCTCACAGATACGCAGTATTTT
TRBD2 | few | TRBJ2-3 | TRBV5-1 | CASSLGPGGSTDTQYF | TGCGCCAGCAGCTTGGGGCCCGGGGGGAGCACAGATACGCAGTATTTT